Each of the 13 T cell receptor beta chains below was sequenced from the same sample in a study of cytomegalovirus exposure and HLA in healthy donors. PCR amplification relied on 60 Vbeta primers (plus 13 Jbeta primers). Repertoires were generated with immunoSEQ multiplex PCR, while TCRdb's copy carries only in-frame clones and drops some. The sample has approximately 160,000 clones, 65% to 85% seen once. Sequencing input: PBMCs. The receptors come from a woman between 40 and 55 years old in good health and CMV-seropositive.

V is TRBV7-2 and J is TRBJ1-1; TRBD1 matches 10 bases. Trimming at V came to 6 bases and at J to 7 bases, leaving 8 bases not matched to a gene. Germline values: CDR1 SGHTA, CDR2 FQGNSA. The CDR3 contains 14 residues. CDR3 loop: CASSYGTGVCEAFF. CDR3 DNA: TGTGCCAGCAGTTACGGGACAGGGGTTTGTGAAGCTTTCTTT.

The gene calls are TRBV5-1 and TRBJ2-5; D is undetermined. The germline V and J ends were trimmed by 0 bases and 2 bases, with 11 bases remaining between them. CDR1 and CDR2 (germline): SGHRS, YFSETQ. This CDR3 has 15 amino acids. The CDR3 here is CASSLEAGPQETQYF. DNA of the CDR3: TGCGCCAGCAGCTTGGAAGCCGGTCCTCAAGAGACCCAGTACTTC.

The chain carries TRBV6-5 and TRBJ1-3; D is uncertain. Germline CDR1 and CDR2: MNHEY and SVGAGI. The length of the CDR3 is 15 residues. V lost 0 bases and J 0 bases, leaving 6 bases between the germline ends. DNA of the CDR3: TGTGCCAGCAGTTACTCTTCCCACTCTGGAAACACCATATATTTT. Translating gives CASSYSSHSGNTIYF.

This sequence joins TRBV2 and TRBJ2-5; TRBD1 might be the D (5 bases). The V end was cut by 4 bases, the J end by 0 bases, with 12 bases between. This CDR3 spans 15 amino acids. Germline loops: CDR1 SNHLY, CDR2 FYNNEI. CDR3 amino acids: CASSAPTEYQETQYF. The CDR3 bases are TGTGCCAGCAGTGCTCCGACAGAGTACCAAGAGACCCAGTACTTC.

V usage is TRBV4-1 and J usage is TRBJ2-1; 13 bases fit TRBD2. Germline V gene lookup returns CDR1 MGHRA and CDR2 YSYEKL. This CDR3 region has 18 residues. V was clipped by 4 bases and J by 5 bases; unmatched bases: 11. The CDR3 DNA is TGCGCCAGCAGCCGACAACTTAGACTAGCGGGGGGACACAATGAGCAGTTCTTC. Encoded protein: CASSRQLRLAGGHNEQFF.

The chain combines TRBV19 with TRBJ1-3, with D perhaps TRBD1 (5 bases). V was cut by 9 bases and J by 0 bases, with 24 bases left in between. Germline CDR1 LNHDA, CDR2 SQIVND (reference sequence). CDR3 length: 18 residues. CDR3 nucleotides: TGTGCCAGCGTACCGACAGTGTACCGAAGCCACTCTGGAAACACCATATATTTT. This encodes CASVPTVYRSHSGNTIYF.

V is TRBV12-5 and J is TRBJ1-1; 7 bases fit TRBD1. The CDR3 sequence is 14 residues long. With V trimmed by 1 base and J by 4 bases, 3 bases remained unmatched. Germline CDR1 LGHNT, CDR2 FRNRAP. In DNA, the CDR3 is TGTGCTAGTGGTTTGGAGTCAGGGGGCACTGAAGCTTTCTTT. Translating gives CASGLESGGTEAFF. The full variable domain, its missing parts supplied by reference TRBV12-5 and TRBJ1-1, is DARVTQTPRHKVTEMGQEVTMRCQPILGHNTVFWYRQTMMQGLELLAYFRNRAPLDDSGMPKDRFSAEMPDATLATLKIQPSEPRDSAVYFCASGLESGGTEAFFGQGTRLTVV.

This clone came up a few times. The chain is built from TRBV7-2 and TRBJ1-2; the match to TRBD1 covers 11 bases. V shed 5 bases and J 7 bases; nucleotides not matched to a gene: 6. CDR1 SGHTA and CDR2 FQGNSA come from the germline V gene. The CDR3 sequence is 14 residues long. DNA for the CDR3: TGTGCCAGCAGCGGACAGGGGGCGGGTAGTGGCTACACCTTC. This codes for CASSGQGAGSGYTF. Combining the CDR3 with reference TRBV7-2 and TRBJ1-2 gives the whole variable domain GAGVSQSPSNKVTEKGKDVELRCDPISGHTALYWYRQSLGQGLEFLIYFQGNSAPDKSGLPSDRFSAERTGGSVSTLTIQRTQQEDSAVYLCASSGQGAGSGYTFGSGTRLTVV.

This chain links TRBV5-6 with TRBJ1-2; the match to TRBD1 covers 8 bases. Per germline, CDR1 SGHDT and CDR2 YYEEEE. The CDR3 covers 12 residues. The junction had 4 bases not matched to a gene; V was cut back by 4 bases and J by 8 bases. The CDR3 loop is CASSRDRRGYTF. CDR3 DNA: TGTGCCAGCAGCCGGGACAGGAGGGGCTACACCTTC.

Worth noting for this clone: In the same sample, other DNA sequences code for this CDR3. This rearrangement joins TRBV6-1 to TRBJ1-1; maybe TRBD1 (5 bases). Germline V CDR1 and CDR2: MNHNS, SASEGT. Trimming removed 4 bases at V and 1 base at J, with 13 bases between. This CDR3 is built from 15 residues. In nucleotides, the CDR3 is TGTGCCAGCAGTGTAGAGGCAGGGAAGAACACTGAAGCTTTCTTT. Its translation: CASSVEAGKNTEAFF.

Turning to this clone: As the CDR3 is not closed by the conserved phenylalanine or tryptophan, this likely results from a read error. The chain carries TRBV5-4 and TRBJ1-2, with 10 bases aligning to TRBD1. There are 14 residues in the CDR3. Germline V gene sequence: CDR1 SGHNT, CDR2 YYREEE (reference sequence). CDR3 bases: TGTGCCAGCAGATTGGGACAGGGGTCCCGTGGCTACACCCTC. Translated: CASRLGQGSRGYTL.

V gene TRBV5-1 combines with J gene TRBJ1-1; TRBD1 agrees at 10 bases. Germline lookup yields CDR1 SGHRS and CDR2 YFSETQ. V was clipped by 4 bases and J by 7 bases; unmatched bases: 13. The CDR3 sequence is 16 residues long. In nucleotides, the CDR3 is TGCGCCAGCAGCCCCCTACCCGGGACAGGGGACTTTGAAGCTTTCTTT. Translating it yields CASSPLPGTGDFEAFF.

This chain joins TRBV6-1 and TRBJ2-1; the match to TRBD2 covers 13 bases. With 4 bases clipped from V and 7 bases from J, the junction kept 1 base outside the gene matches. The CDR3 consists of 14 residues. In germline, CDR1 is MNHNS, CDR2 SASEGT. The CDR3 region is CASSGTSGGNEQFF. Here the CDR3 DNA reads TGTGCCAGCAGTGGGACTAGCGGGGGAAATGAGCAGTTCTTC.